A selection of T cell receptor beta chains follows, all from one sample in a study of cytomegalovirus exposure and HLA in healthy donors. Data came from immunoSEQ multiplex PCR; TCRdb stores just in-frame clones and leaves some out. The sample has fewer than 100,000 clones, roughly 78% seen once. The sequencing sample was made of PBMCs. The receptors shown here come from a male donor in good health and CMV-seropositive. The CDR3 runs from the conserved cysteine through the conserved F or W. A D gene is named only where the DNA matches it firmly. The size of a clone is reported for some rows only, either as once, few or many, or as a class for expanded clones.

v_call	j_call	clone_size	d_call	cdr3_aa	cdr3_nt
TRBV7-3	TRBJ2-5	NA	NA	CASSLNSKETQYF	TGTGCCAGCAGCTTAAACTCCAAAGAGACCCAGTACTTC
TRBV6-7	TRBJ2-7	NA	NA	CASISRRVDSYEQYF	TGTGCCAGCATCAGTAGGCGGGTGGACTCCTACGAGCAGTACTTC
TRBV29-1	TRBJ1-1	NA	NA	CSLGGGPNTEAFF	TGCAGCCTCGGGGGGGGTCCGAACACTGAAGCTTTCTTT
TRBV7-2	TRBJ2-2	NA	TRBD2	CASSLAHGTSGSGDTGELFF	TGTGCCAGCAGCTTAGCCCACGGGACTAGCGGGAGTGGGGACACCGGGGAGCTGTTTTTT
TRBV29-1	TRBJ1-2	NA	NA	CSVGAGLYGYTF	TGCAGCGTTGGTGCGGGGCTTTATGGCTACACCTTC
TRBV7-9	TRBJ2-1	NA	NA	CATAGWAGNEQFF	TGTGCCACCGCCGGTTGGGCAGGCAATGAGCAGTTCTTC
TRBV2	TRBJ1-1	NA	TRBD1	CASSVRGGADTEAFF	TGTGCCAGCAGTGTGAGAGGGGGCGCGGACACTGAAGCTTTCTTT
TRBV10-1	TRBJ2-7	NA	NA	CASSETGTAQYF	TGCGCCAGCAGTGAAACAGGGACGGCGCAGTACTTC
TRBV7-8	TRBJ1-5	NA	TRBD1	CASTMSEDRGHQPQHF	TGTGCCAGCACGATGTCTGAGGACAGGGGACATCAGCCCCAGCATTTT
TRBV18	TRBJ1-1	NA	NA	CASSPLPETEAFF	TGTGCCAGCTCACCACTACCAGAAACTGAAGCTTTCTTT
TRBV25-1	TRBJ1-1	NA	TRBD1	CASSPGQGALGPEAFF	TGTGCCAGCAGCCCGGGACAGGGGGCCCTCGGCCCTGAAGCTTTCTTT
TRBV30	TRBJ1-5	NA	NA	CAWGTPSPNQPQHF	TGTGCCTGGGGGACACCCAGTCCTAATCAGCCCCAGCATTTT
TRBV5-1	TRBJ2-3	few	NA	CASSLGQRTNTDTQYF	TGCGCCAGCAGCTTGGGCCAGCGGACTAACACAGATACGCAGTATTTT
TRBV6-1	TRBJ1-2	NA	TRBD1	CASSLQGGYTF	TGTGCCAGCAGCCTACAGGGGGGCTACACCTTC
TRBV7-9	TRBJ2-1	once	TRBD1	CASSQYDRAHEQFF	TGTGCCAGCAGCCAATATGACAGGGCACATGAGCAGTTCTTC
TRBV7-8	TRBJ1-6	NA	TRBD1	CASSRRQGAGAGNSPLHF	TGTGCCAGCAGCCGCCGCCAGGGGGCAGGTGCTGGTAATTCACCCCTCCACTTT
TRBV6-1	TRBJ1-4	NA	NA	CASSGNRASGEKLFF	TGTGCCAGCAGTGGAAACAGGGCCTCGGGAGAAAAACTGTTTTTT
TRBV11-1	TRBJ2-7	NA	NA	CASSLSDNYEQYF	TGTGCCAGCAGCTTATCGGACAACTACGAGCAGTACTTC
TRBV9	TRBJ2-3	NA	NA	CASSVGGISTDTQYF	TGTGCCAGCAGCGTAGGCGGGATTAGCACAGATACGCAGTATTTT
TRBV5-4	TRBJ1-4	NA	NA	CASSPPGGLNEKLFF	TGTGCCAGCAGCCCTCCGGGGGGGCTGAATGAAAAACTGTTTTTT
TRBV29-1	TRBJ1-5	few	NA	CSVADGILGNQPQHF	TGCAGCGTCGCCGACGGGATTCTAGGCAATCAGCCCCAGCATTTT
TRBV5-4	TRBJ2-5	NA	TRBD1	CASSLDRGMSETQYF	TGTGCCAGCAGCTTGGACAGGGGGATGTCAGAGACCCAGTACTTC
TRBV25-1	TRBJ2-1	NA	TRBD2	CASSEYQTSGDNEQFF	TGTGCCAGCAGTGAATACCAAACTAGCGGTGACAATGAGCAGTTCTTC
TRBV7-3	TRBJ2-6	few	NA	CASSSKTGSGANVLTF	TGTGCCAGCAGCTCCAAAACAGGGTCTGGGGCCAACGTCCTGACTTTC
TRBV19	TRBJ1-2	NA	TRBD1	CATMGDRGYTF	TGTGCCACAATGGGGGACAGGGGCTACACCTTC
TRBV7-6	TRBJ2-7	NA	TRBD2	CASGPGLAREQYF	TGTGCCAGCGGACCGGGACTAGCACGCGAGCAGTACTTC
TRBV29-1	TRBJ2-1	NA	TRBD2	CSVGKPGLAGVGEQFF	TGCAGCGTGGGGAAACCGGGACTAGCGGGAGTCGGTGAGCAGTTCTTC
TRBV10-2	TRBJ2-1	once	TRBD2	CASNLGTSPYNEQFF	TGCGCCAGCAACCTTGGGACTAGCCCCTACAATGAGCAGTTCTTC
TRBV6-5	TRBJ1-2	NA	TRBD1	CASSPGQGAGYGYTF	TGTGCCAGCAGTCCCGGACAGGGGGCTGGTTATGGCTACACCTTC
TRBV30	TRBJ2-7	NA	NA	CAWSSSSYEQYF	TGTGCCTGGAGTTCGAGCTCCTACGAGCAGTACTTC
TRBV5-6	TRBJ2-7	NA	NA	CASSLTGLAYEQYF	TGTGCCAGCAGCTTGACAGGATTGGCCTACGAGCAGTACTTC
TRBV10-3	TRBJ2-1	NA	TRBD2	CAISSGLAGNEQFF	TGTGCCATCAGTTCGGGACTAGCGGGTAATGAGCAGTTCTTC
TRBV21-1	TRBJ1-2	NA	NA	CASSKANFAGSDYGYTF	TGTGCCAGCAGCAAAGCTAATTTTGCCGGGAGTGACTATGGCTACACCTTC
TRBV5-1	TRBJ2-7	NA	TRBD1	CASSAGTASYEQYF	TGCGCCAGCAGCGCCGGGACAGCTTCCTACGAGCAGTACTTC
TRBV29-1	TRBJ2-7	NA	NA	CSTDSGDEQYF	TGCAGCACCGACTCAGGGGACGAGCAGTACTTC
TRBV7-7	TRBJ1-4	NA	NA	CASSLGGTANEKLFF	TGTGCCAGCAGCTTAGGTGGGACTGCTAATGAAAAACTGTTTTTT
TRBV6-1	TRBJ1-5	NA	TRBD1	CASSALTGTGGMGRSQPQHF	TGTGCCAGCAGTGCCCTAACCGGGACAGGGGGAATGGGAAGGAGTCAGCCCCAGCATTTT
TRBV27	TRBJ2-1	few	NA	CASSLSNEQFF	TGTGCCAGCAGTTTGAGCAATGAGCAGTTCTTC
TRBV27	TRBJ2-7	once	NA	CASSQGGEQYF	TGTGCCAGCAGTCAAGGGGGCGAGCAGTACTTC
TRBV28	TRBJ2-1	NA	TRBD2	CASSSGTAGGHDEQFF	TGTGCCAGCAGTTCGGGAACTGCGGGGGGGCATGATGAGCAGTTCTTC
TRBV2	TRBJ2-7	once	TRBD2	CASSGGGSFSYEQYF	TGTGCCAGCTCCGGGGGGGGAAGCTTCTCCTACGAGCAGTACTTC
TRBV7-2	TRBJ2-5	NA	TRBD1	CASSQSRGQETQYF	TGTGCCAGCAGCCAATCGAGGGGGCAGGAGACCCAGTACTTC
TRBV6-1	TRBJ1-1	NA	NA	CASSELDMNTEAFF	TGTGCCAGCAGTGAATTGGACATGAACACTGAGGCTTTCTTT
TRBV2	TRBJ2-7	NA	NA	CASSVTQSGEQYF	TGTGCCAGCAGTGTCACGCAAAGCGGCGAGCAGTACTTC
TRBV11-2	TRBJ2-1	NA	TRBD2	CASSLLSGKAYNEQFF	TGTGCCAGCAGCCTCTTAAGCGGGAAAGCCTACAATGAGCAGTTCTTC